This entry lists 18 T cell receptor beta chains sequenced from one sample in a study of T cells in Graves' hyperthyroidism and ophthalmopathy. Regions amplified from RNA transcripts were the TCR beta CDR3 regions. The TCR CDR3 was amplified in a first-round RT-PCR using the HTBI primer set. TCRdb reprocessed the multiplex PCR reads via MiXCR and lists one record per CDR3 protein. This sample yields about 380,000 distinct CDR3 sequences, of which approximately 12% are seen a single time; less than 25% belongs to the top ten. Source material: blood. These receptors all come from a man under 40 with Graves' hyperthyroidism that later progressed to Graves' ophthalmopathy.

Concerning this clonotype itself: A much larger clone is a single base away; this may be a read error. The chain employs TRBV12-3 or TRBV12-4 and TRBJ2-1, with D possibly being TRBD1 or TRBD2 (5 bases each). This CDR3 is built from 16 residues. Trimming shortened V by 5 bases and J by 4 bases, and 18 bases separated the two germline ends. The CDR3 region has the DNA TGTGCCAGCAGTGGGACCTCCCTTGGGGTATACAATGAGCAGTTCTTC. It codes for CASSGTSLGVYNEQFF.

This clonotype was observed at least ten times. The V call is TRBV12-3 or TRBV12-4, the J call TRBJ2-2, with D possibly called TRBD1 or TRBD2 (7 bases each). The CDR3 extends over 15 amino acids. Deletions cut 3 bases from V and 7 bases from J, with 15 bases between. CDR3 DNA: TGTGCCAGCAGTTTGGGAGGGGGCTGGGACGGGGAGCTGTTTTTT. Protein product: CASSLGGGWDGELFF.

In its sample, this clonotype was seen once. V and J are TRBV13 and TRBJ1-1; 7 bases are shared with TRBD1. Looked up from germline, CDR1 is PRHDT and CDR2 is FYEKMQ (reference sequence). V trimming: 6 bases; J trimming: 6 bases; junction bases outside the gene matches: 7. CDR3 length equals 13 residues. The CDR3 region has the DNA TGTGCCAGCAGAGAAACAGGGGTCGCTGAAGCTTTCTTT. This codes for CASRETGVAEAFF.

This chain joins TRBV11-3 and TRBJ2-5; D possibly corresponds to TRBD1 (6 bases). The CDR3 has 15 residues. Trimming took 2 bases from V and 5 from J, leaving 15 bases between them. CDR1 and CDR2 (germline): SGHNT, YENEEA. The CDR3 is CASSLRDTREETQYF. The CDR3 DNA reads TGTGCCAGCAGCTTACGGGACACAAGGGAGGAGACCCAGTACTTC. The full variable domain, rest sourced from reference TRBV11-3 and TRBJ2-5, is EAGVVQSPRYKIIEKKQPVAFWCNPISGHNTLYWYLQNLGQGPELLIRYENEEAVDDSQLPKDRFSAERLKGVDSTLKIQPAELGDSAVYLCASSLRDTREETQYFGPGTRLLVL.

This clonotype appeared many times. The V call is TRBV28, the J call TRBJ2-1; D is unresolved. Germline V gene lookup returns CDR1 MDHEN and CDR2 SYDVKM. The ends were cut back, 5 bases at V and 8 bases at J, with 7 bases in the middle. This CDR3 spans 11 amino acids. CDR3 bases: TGTGCCAGCAGTCCACGCGATGAGCAGTTCTTC. This encodes CASSPRDEQFF.

The chain joins TRBV20-1 to TRBJ1-5, with D possibly matching TRBD1 (6 bases). V lost 5 bases, J lost 6 bases, and 14 bases lay in between. The germline CDR1 and CDR2 sequences are DFQATT and SNEGSKA (reference sequence). CDR3 length equals 13 residues. The CDR3 loop reads CSALRGEGQPQHF. The CDR3, as DNA: TGCAGTGCTCTTAGGGGGGAGGGTCAGCCCCAGCATTTT.

This clonotype came up many times. This chain joins TRBV28 and TRBJ1-5, with D tentatively TRBD1 (6 bases). Trimming cost V 6 bases and J 2 bases, with 14 bases left between them. Per germline, CDR1 MDHEN and CDR2 SYDVKM. The CDR3 runs to 15 residues. The CDR3 DNA sequence: TGTGCCAGCAGCTCGGCGGCAGGGGGCAATCAGCCCCAGCATTTT. Translation gives CASSSAAGGNQPQHF.

V usage is TRBV6-9 and J usage is TRBJ2-2; D is uncertain. Germline-derived CDR1 and CDR2 are MNHGY and SVAAGI. CDR3 length: 16 residues. V dropped 3 bases and J dropped 0 bases, with 11 bases sitting between them. This CDR3 reads CASSYTLHSNTGELFF. In DNA form, the CDR3 reads TGTGCCAGCAGTTACACTCTGCACTCGAACACCGGGGAGCTGTTTTTT.

This clonotype was detected many times. The chain carries TRBV12-3 or TRBV12-4 and TRBJ2-5; TRBD1 agrees at 7 bases. The CDR3 loop spans 15 amino acids. Trimming removed 5 bases from V and 5 bases from J; junction bases left unmatched: 11. This CDR3 reads CASSPWTGLGETQYF. The CDR3 bases are TGTGCCAGCAGTCCTTGGACAGGCTTGGGGGAGACCCAGTACTTC.

This clonotype appeared many times. The V and J genes are TRBV6-2 or TRBV6-3 and TRBJ2-7; D may be TRBD2 (5 bases). The germline gives CDR1 MNHEY, CDR2 SVGEGT. The CDR3 runs to 12 residues. Trimming shortened V by 5 bases and J by 0 bases, and 5 bases separated the two germline ends. The CDR3 region is CASSDYSYEQYF. The CDR3 nucleotides are TGTGCCAGCAGTGACTACTCCTACGAGCAGTACTTC.

With respect to this clonotype: Given a much more abundant clone one base away, this may be a read error. This chain links TRBV7-9 with TRBJ1-6, with D uncertain. Trimming took off 8 bases at V and 8 bases at J, with 10 bases between the two ends. Looked up from germline, CDR1 is SEHNR and CDR2 is FQNEAQ (reference sequence). The CDR3 contains 12 residues. The chain's CDR3 is CASGLGDSPLHF. In DNA form, the CDR3 reads TGTGCCAGCGGCCTCGGAGATTCACCCCTCCACTTT.

This clonotype was recorded at least ten times. This chain uses TRBV6-4 with TRBJ1-6; the D is unclear. Germline lookup yields CDR1 MRHNA and CDR2 SNTAGT. V lost 3 bases, J lost 6 bases, and 6 bases lay in between. The CDR3 has 13 amino acids. CDR3 sequence: CASSERSNSPLHF. The CDR3, as DNA: TGTGCCAGCAGTGAGAGGAGTAATTCACCCCTCCACTTT.

This clonotype appeared many times. The rearrangement joins TRBV12-3 or TRBV12-4 to TRBJ2-7, with 7 positions matching TRBD1. This CDR3 has 15 amino acids. The ends lost 4 bases at V and 0 bases at J; junction bases unmatched: 6. CDR3 in amino acids: CASSSGDRDSYEQYF. The CDR3 region has the DNA TGTGCCAGCAGTTCAGGTGACAGGGACTCCTACGAGCAGTACTTC.

This clonotype was counted ten times or more. This rearrangement joins TRBV6-5 to TRBJ1-6; D gene uncertain. The V gene's germline CDR1 is MNHEY and CDR2 SVGAGI. With 0 bases removed from V and 9 bases from J, the gap between germline ends came to 9 bases. This CDR3 region has 14 residues. CDR3 nucleotide sequence: TGTGCCAGCAGTTACTCGATTCGGGGTTCACCCCTCCACTTT. Translation gives CASSYSIRGSPLHF.

The chain combines TRBV5-5 with TRBJ2-7; D may be TRBD1 (5 bases). The CDR3 length is 14 residues. From germline, CDR1 is SGHKS and CDR2 YYEKEE (reference sequence). V lost 2 bases, J lost 6 bases, and 15 bases lay in between. The CDR3 sequence is CASSFDSGPLEQYF. The CDR3 DNA is TGTGCCAGCAGCTTCGACAGTGGCCCTCTCGAGCAGTACTTC.

This clonotype came up many times. CDR3 sequence: CASRPGSTDTQYF. The CDR3 bases are TGTGCCAGCAGACCCGGCAGCACAGATACGCAGTATTTT. The chain couples TRBV6-1 to TRBJ2-3; no reliable D call. The germline CDR1 and CDR2 sequences are MNHNS and SASEGT. The CDR3 is made up of 13 amino acids. V was shortened by 6 bases and J by 0 bases, with 7 bases between the two germline ends.

Worth noting for this clonotype: The germline gene is not matched at one end of the junction; a read error may be the cause. The CDR3, as DNA: TGTGCCAGCAGTTATTCTTTTGGGGACTCCTACAATGGGCAGTTCTTC. Translating gives CASSYSFGDSYNGQFF. The chain combines TRBV6-2 or TRBV6-3 with TRBJ2-1; a weak D match, TRBD2 (6 bases). The CDR3 spans 16 residues. CDR1 and CDR2 (germline): MNHEY, SVGEGT.

Regarding this clonotype: At one end the junction does not follow the germline gene, possibly because of a read error. The rearrangement links TRBV5-1 to TRBJ2-1; 10 nucleotides line up with TRBD1. The CDR3 has 15 amino acids. CDR1 and CDR2 from the germline V gene are SGHRS and YFSETQ. CDR3: CASSFGTGVPNERFF. DNA for the CDR3: TGCGCCAGCAGCTTCGGGACAGGGGTCCCCAATGAGCGGTTCTTC.